The clone carrying this TCR beta chain has ten or more counts. The antigen is unknown. This sample stems from a study of breast tumors, draining lymph nodes, adjacent tissues. The study's findings and limits: The lymph node origin of tumor T cells was framed as consistent with a hypothesis, not demonstrated.

TCRdb recomputed calls from the multiplex PCR reads with MiXCR, one row per CDR3 protein. Of some 38,000 distinct CDR3 sequences listed, just over 35% are singletons. This sequence originates from a female donor with breast cancer. Some clones in this sample may be carry-over from other donors' samples. Sequencing was carried out using breast tumor tissue.

For the CDR3, the DNA is TGCAGCGTTGCCGGGAGTGACACAGATACGCAGTATTTT. Translated: CSVAGSDTDTQYF. This chain connects TRBV29-1 to TRBJ2-3; a possible D gene is TRBD2 (6 bases). V shed 4 bases and J shed 2 bases, with 10 bases lying between them. Germline values: CDR1 SQVTM, CDR2 ANQGSEA. The CDR3 length is 13 residues.